The 30 T cell receptor beta chains presented below share a single source sample, sequenced in a study of cytomegalovirus exposure and HLA in healthy donors. PCR involved 60 Vbeta and 13 Jbeta primers. Data came from immunoSEQ multiplex PCR; TCRdb stores just in-frame clones and leaves some out. The sample consists of about 140,000 clones, more than 60% of them appearing once. The sample consisted of PBMCs. The receptor set was obtained from a male donor in good health and CMV-seronegative.

The chain joins TRBV9 to TRBJ1-2, with D perhaps matching TRBD1 (5 bases). CDR1 SGDLS and CDR2 YYNGEE come from the germline V gene. Trimming took off 0 bases at V and 2 bases at J, with 20 bases between the two ends. This CDR3 is 18 amino acids long. The chain's CDR3 is CASSVDRGGAEPNYGYTF. As DNA, the CDR3 is TGTGCCAGCAGCGTAGATAGGGGTGGGGCGGAACCGAACTATGGCTACACCTTC.

In its sample, this clone was seen a few times. The rearrangement joins TRBV5-4 to TRBJ1-1; unclear D gene. The CDR3 is made up of 11 amino acids. Germline CDR1 is SGHNT and CDR2 is YYREEE (reference sequence). V shed 4 bases and J shed 4 bases, with 5 bases lying between them. CDR3 protein: CASSEGTEAFF. The CDR3 DNA sequence: TGTGCCAGCAGCGAGGGCACTGAAGCTTTCTTT.

CDR3 bases: TGTGCCAGCAGCGGACAGGGACTAAATCAGCCCCAGCATTTT. This translates into CASSGQGLNQPQHF. The chain links TRBV7-2 to TRBJ1-5; 8 bases fit TRBD1. V shed 5 bases and J 4 bases; nucleotides not matched to a gene: 4. Germline V gene data show CDR1 as SGHTA and CDR2 as FQGNSA. The length of the CDR3 is 14 residues.

In its sample, this clone was seen a few times. This chain joins TRBV4-1 and TRBJ2-1, with unresolved D. Trimming removed 1 base from V and 9 bases from J, with 10 bases in between. The CDR3 runs 13 residues. CDR1 and CDR2 from the germline V gene are MGHRA and YSYEKL. The CDR3 protein is CASSQGALREQFF. DNA of the CDR3: TGCGCCAGCAGCCAAGGTGCTCTACGTGAGCAGTTCTTC.

This chain connects TRBV28 to TRBJ2-1, with 9 bases that match TRBD2. Germline values: CDR1 MDHEN, CDR2 SYDVKM. The CDR3 runs 15 residues. The junction had 10 bases not matched to a gene; V was cut back by 4 bases and J by 9 bases. The DNA for the CDR3 is TGTGCCAGCAGTTCCGCGGGGGGGGGAGTTACTGAGCAGTTCTTC. It encodes CASSSAGGGVTEQFF.

The chain joins TRBV30 to TRBJ2-6; 9 positions agree with TRBD1. V lost 8 bases and J lost 4; bases outside the gene matches: 6. The CDR3 has 14 amino acids. Germline-derived CDR1 and CDR2 are GTSNPN and SVGIG (reference sequence). The CDR3 DNA reads TGTGCCGGGTACAGGGGGCCGGGGGCCAACGTCCTGACTTTC. It is translated as CAGYRGPGANVLTF.

The V and J genes are TRBV7-6 and TRBJ1-3; perhaps TRBD1 as D (5 bases). V was cut by 5 bases and J by 0 bases, with 11 bases left in between. Germline V gene sequence: CDR1 SGHVS, CDR2 FNYEAQ. The CDR3 runs to 15 residues. Here the CDR3 reads CASSLSGGSGNTIYF. The CDR3 coding sequence is TGTGCCAGCAGCCTTAGCGGGGGCTCTGGAAACACCATATATTTT.

This clone was seen a single time. The junction does not match germline at one end; this may be a read error. The chain carries TRBV7-7 and TRBJ2-5, with a possible D match to TRBD2 (6 bases). The CDR3 consists of 15 residues. Germline lookup yields CDR1 SSHAT and CDR2 FNYEAQ (reference sequence). CDR3 region: CASSPSGLLVQTQYF. The CDR3 DNA sequence: TGTGCTAGCAGCCCTTCGGGACTGCTGGTTCAGACCCAGTACTTC.

The chain recombines TRBV5-1 with TRBJ1-6; no firm D call. The germline V and J ends were trimmed by 4 bases and 2 bases, with 13 bases remaining between them. The germline gives CDR1 SGHRS, CDR2 YFSETQ. The CDR3 is 16 residues long. The CDR3 bases are TGCGCCAGCAGCCCGGAGGCGGGAACCTATAATTCACCCCTCCACTTT. It yields the protein CASSPEAGTYNSPLHF.

V usage is TRBV6-5 and J usage is TRBJ1-2, with a weak D call TRBD1 (6 bases). CDR3 size: 13 residues. Germline CDR1 is MNHEY and CDR2 is SVGAGI. The ends were cut back, 2 bases at V and 4 bases at J, with 8 bases in the middle. Here the CDR3 reads CASSYGQPYGYTF. The CDR3 DNA reads as TGTGCCAGCAGTTACGGACAGCCCTATGGCTACACCTTC.

This chain joins TRBV7-3 and TRBJ2-1; the match to TRBD1 covers 9 bases. Losses at the gene ends were 4 bases for V and 9 bases for J; bases not matched to a gene: 1. Germline lookup yields CDR1 SGHTA and CDR2 FQGTGA. This CDR3 has 12 amino acids. The CDR3 nucleotides read TGTGCCAGCAGCTCGACAGGGGGTGAGCAGTTCTTC. Protein: CASSSTGGEQFF.

V usage is TRBV5-1 and J usage is TRBJ2-2, with TRBD1 identical over 10 bases. V trimming: 9 bases; J trimming: 6 bases; junction bases outside the gene matches: 8. Germline V gene sequence: CDR1 SGHRS, CDR2 YFSETQ. The CDR3 contains 14 residues. CDR3 DNA: TGCGCCACCACCGGACAGGGGGGATCCGGGGAGCTGTTTTTT. It translates to CATTGQGGSGELFF.

This clone has a handful of counts. The rearrangement joins TRBV25-1 to TRBJ2-1, with TRBD2 as a possible D gene (5 bases). This CDR3 is 14 amino acids long. The germline V gene encodes CDR1 MGHDK and CDR2 SYGVNS. Trimming shortened V by 4 bases and J by 7 bases, and 14 bases separated the two germline ends. The CDR3 region is CASSGPFEGNEQFF. The CDR3 nucleotides read TGTGCCAGCAGTGGCCCCTTTGAGGGTAATGAGCAGTTCTTC.

There are a few counts of this clone. The rearrangement uses TRBV10-3 and TRBJ2-3, with D perhaps TRBD1 (5 bases). The CDR3 totals 14 residues. Germline lookup yields CDR1 ENHRY and CDR2 SYGVKD. V was trimmed by 7 bases and J by 4 bases, leaving 15 bases between them. The CDR3 nucleotides read TGTGCCATCAAGGACACCGTGGATTCAGATACGCAGTATTTT. This translates into CAIKDTVDSDTQYF.

This clone was detected only a few times. The J gene is TRBJ1-3, the V gene TRBV7-2; no clear D. Trimming took off 2 bases at V and 0 bases at J, with 5 bases between the two ends. The CDR3 extends over 14 amino acids. Germline values: CDR1 SGHTA, CDR2 FQGNSA. The CDR3 DNA reads TGTGCCAGCAGCTTAATACTCTCTGGAAACACCATATATTTT. Amino acid sequence: CASSLILSGNTIYF.

The rearrangement uses TRBV29-1 and TRBJ1-1; D unclear. The CDR3 length is 12 residues. Germline CDR1 SQVTM, CDR2 ANQGSEA. The V gene lost 5 bases and the J gene lost 1 base, with 8 bases spanning the gap. DNA of the CDR3: TGCAGCGTTCCAGCGGCGAACACTGAAGCTTTCTTT. Its translation is CSVPAANTEAFF.

This chain joins TRBV4-3 and TRBJ2-7, with 7 nucleotides matching TRBD1. V lost 1 base to trimming and J lost 5 bases; unmatched junction nucleotides: 17. Germline assignment: CDR1 LGHNA and CDR2 YSLEER. The CDR3 runs to 18 residues. The CDR3 DNA is TGCGCCAGCAGCCAAGGTTCCCGAACAGGGGTAGGGCGCCACGAGCAGTACTTC. Translated, it gives CASSQGSRTGVGRHEQYF.

The V and J genes are TRBV27 and TRBJ2-7, with 7 bases matching TRBD2. This CDR3 has 15 amino acids. V shed 3 bases and J 3 bases; nucleotides not matched to a gene: 8. In germline, CDR1 is MNHEY, CDR2 SMNVEV (reference sequence). CDR3 sequence reads: CASSFAGGSGYEQYF. CDR3 coding DNA: TGTGCCAGCAGTTTCGCGGGCGGGAGTGGCTACGAGCAGTACTTC.

This clone was observed once. V usage is TRBV5-4 and J usage is TRBJ1-1; maybe TRBD1 (5 bases). The V end lost 6 bases, the J end lost 3 bases, and 21 bases lay between the germline ends. The germline CDR1 and CDR2 sequences are SGHNT and YYREEE (reference sequence). The CDR3 extends over 16 amino acids. In DNA form, the CDR3 reads TGTGCCAGCACCATCGGGGGGGGTGCTGGGGACACTGAAGCTTTCTTT. Protein sequence: CASTIGGGAGDTEAFF.

The chain carries TRBV7-8 and TRBJ2-3, with 11 bases lining up with TRBD2. CDR1 is SGHVS and CDR2 is FQNEAQ in the germline V gene. V shed 1 base and J 0 bases; nucleotides not matched to a gene: 6. There are 18 residues in the CDR3. CDR3 loop: CASSLVRLAGTSTDTQYF. The CDR3 coding sequence is TGTGCCAGCAGCTTAGTAAGACTAGCGGGGACTAGCACAGATACGCAGTATTTT.

This clone showed up just a few times. The chain combines TRBV11-2 with TRBJ1-2, with D perhaps TRBD1 (5 bases). Germline CDR1 is SGHAT and CDR2 is FQNNGV. The V end was cut by 3 bases, the J end by 2 bases, with 10 bases between. This CDR3 contains 14 residues. The CDR3 DNA reads as TGTGCCAGCAGCTTGACAGATTTAAACTATGGCTACACCTTC. It specifies CASSLTDLNYGYTF.

The V gene is TRBV7-9, the J gene TRBJ2-1; 8 positions agree with TRBD2. Trimming took 3 bases from V and 7 from J; bases not matched to a gene: 5. Germline V CDR1 and CDR2: SEHNR, FQNEAQ (reference sequence). The CDR3 spans 14 residues. The CDR3 spells CASSFSAGGNEQFF. The CDR3, as DNA: TGTGCCAGCAGCTTTTCCGCGGGGGGAAATGAGCAGTTCTTC.

The chain links TRBV6-1 to TRBJ1-1, with D hard to call. CDR1 and CDR2 (germline): MNHNS, SASEGT. The CDR3 covers 14 residues. Trimming took off 10 bases at V and 0 bases at J, with 15 bases between the two ends. The CDR3: CAIARLNMNTEAFF. The CDR3 nucleotides are TGTGCCATCGCGAGACTGAACATGAACACTGAAGCTTTCTTT.

This clone was picked up a small number of times. This chain joins TRBV19 and TRBJ2-5, with a weak D call TRBD1 (5 bases). Per germline, CDR1 LNHDA and CDR2 SQIVND (reference sequence). The CDR3 is made up of 14 amino acids. V lost 4 bases to trimming and J lost 5 bases, with 14 bases between them. The DNA for the CDR3 is TGTGCCAGTAGTACAGGGTCCTACTGGGAGACCCAGTACTTC. Translating gives CASSTGSYWETQYF. Based on the CDR3 plus reference TRBV19 and TRBJ2-5, the full variable domain is DGGITQSPKYLFRKEGQNVTLSCEQNLNHDAMYWYRQDPGQGLRLIYYSQIVNDFQKGDIAEGYSVSREKKESFPLTVTSAQKNPTAFYLCASSTGSYWETQYFGPGTRLLVL.

The chain employs TRBV18 and TRBJ1-5; TRBD1 matches 10 bases. V gave up 3 bases and J gave up 3 bases; unmatched junction bases: 11. Per the germline V gene, CDR1 is KGHSH and CDR2 is LQKENI. The CDR3 runs 18 residues. The CDR3 sequence is CASSPRDRGSSNNQPQHF. CDR3 nucleotides: TGTGCCAGCTCACCCCGGGACAGGGGTTCATCGAACAATCAGCCCCAGCATTTT.

The chain employs TRBV19 and TRBJ1-5; the match to TRBD1 covers 8 bases. Trimming took 5 bases from V and 7 from J; bases not matched to a gene: 13. CDR3 length equals 16 residues. Looked up from germline, CDR1 is LNHDA and CDR2 is SQIVND (reference sequence). As DNA, the CDR3 is TGTGCCAGTAGTCCGCTGCCAGGGGGCAAAAGACAGCCCCAGCATTTT. This gives the protein CASSPLPGGKRQPQHF.

The CDR3 DNA sequence: TGTGCCACCAGCGCGGGGACGGTTCACGGCTACGAGCAGTACTTC. Encoded protein: CATSAGTVHGYEQYF. The chain recombines TRBV15 with TRBJ2-7, with D tentatively TRBD2 (6 bases). The CDR3 sequence is 15 residues long. From germline, CDR1 is LNHNV and CDR2 YYDKDF (reference sequence). With 5 bases removed from V and 3 bases from J, the gap between germline ends came to 17 bases. Together with reference TRBV15 and TRBJ2-7, the CDR3 gives the full variable domain: DAMVIQNPRYQVTQFGKPVTLSCSQTLNHNVMYWYQQKSSQAPKLLFHYYDKDFNNEADTPDNFQSRRPNTSFCFLDIRSPGLGDTAMYLCATSAGTVHGYEQYFGPGTRLTVT.

CDR3 nucleotide sequence: TGTGCCTGGAGGAGGGAATACGAGCAGTACTTC. Protein: CAWRREYEQYF. The chain carries TRBV30 and TRBJ2-7; D possibly corresponds to TRBD2 (5 bases). CDR3 length equals 11 residues. Germline CDR1 GTSNPN, CDR2 SVGIG (reference sequence). V lost 3 bases and J 4 bases, leaving 7 bases between the germline ends.

This clone came up a few times. J is TRBJ1-6 and V is TRBV18, with no clear D. Germline CDR1 is KGHSH and CDR2 is LQKENI. The CDR3 contains 18 residues. V was cut by 3 bases and J by 6 bases, with 21 bases left in between. In DNA, the CDR3 is TGTGCCAGCTCACCCGTCGGTCCGACCTTCGGGTTTAATTCACCCCTCCACTTT. Amino acid sequence: CASSPVGPTFGFNSPLHF.

This clone was detected a few times. The rearrangement joins TRBV11-1 to TRBJ1-4; D ambiguous. The CDR3 runs 14 residues. The V end was cut by 4 bases, the J end by 10 bases, with 16 bases between. Germline V CDR1 and CDR2: SGHAT, FQDESV (reference sequence). The CDR3 DNA is TGTGCCAGCAGCTCCAGCTATAGGCGAGGAAAACTGTTTTTT. It is translated as CASSSSYRRGKLFF. Complete variable domain (other parts from reference TRBV11-1 and TRBJ1-4): EAEVAQSPRYKITEKSQAVAFWCDPISGHATLYWYRQILGQGPELLVQFQDESVVDDSQLPKDRFSAERLKGVDSTLKIQPAELGDSAMYLCASSSSYRRGKLFFGSGTQLSVL.